This TCR beta chain was identified in a study of blood T cell repertoires in COVID-19 (dated by TCRdb to the early 2020s). About the study as a whole: Samples from collaborators originated in the United States, Italy and Spain and spanned both the acute and convalescent phases of COVID-19. The repertoires were made available in a free public database intended to serve as a resource for research on the immune response to SARS-CoV-2. Where HLA class I and class II types were available, the types were taken from metadata supplied by the sample provider, not from assay-based typing. Nearly every sample came with metadata listing a de-identified subject ID, COVID-19 status, age in years and sex. The samples were drawn from the first 160 participants of the ongoing ImmuneRACE study and from some 1,300 subjects provided by 6 global collaborators. The prospective study material was composed of cDNA or gDNA derived from T cells, B-cell-depleted T cells, or PBMCs. Subjects who had been exposed to COVID-19, were actively infected with it, or had recovered from it provided the deeply sampled blood TCRbeta repertoires that made up the dataset. The research as a whole found: The quantity of clinical and demographic metadata differed by source and by participant and was supplied without curation.

According to the germline V gene (reference sequence), CDR1 reads LNHDA and CDR2 reads SQIVND. The CDR3 runs 16 amino acids, cysteine and phenylalanine included. Of all the DNA, just the CDR3 is kept, 48 bases in frame from base 1. Trimming takes 0 bases off V and 6 bases off J; junction bases not matched to a gene: 4. Worth noting for this clone: It lacks a known antigen. Nothing much larger sits one base from this clone, and base qualities are not available.

In the prospective study, participants were 18 to 89 years old, resided in about two dozen geographic areas of the United States, and were enrolled through a virtual design. In the prospective study, cohorts were assigned on the basis of participant-reported clinical history obtained from a screening survey and a study questionnaire. For ImmuneRACE Cohort 3, a participant was defined as recovered based on two consecutive negative NP/OP PCR tests, clearance by a healthcare professional, or resolution of symptoms. In the prospective study, mobile phlebotomists collected whole blood, serum and a nasopharyngeal or oropharyngeal swab from each participant. Participants in the prospective study had the option to provide additional blood draws and questionnaires over a 2-month period. Before DNA extraction, blood samples from the prospective study were shipped at room temperature or frozen. TCRbeta CDR3 regions were amplified from genomic DNA using the immunoSEQ Assay, a bias-controlled multiplex PCR. The original methods were these. Within the assay, amplification of reference gene primers was used to estimate how many nucleated cells each sample contained. To quantify the absolute abundance of each unique TCRbeta CDR3 rearrangement, sequence reads were collapsed and filtered. For each sample, productive Simpson clonality was calculated as the square root of Simpson's diversity index over productive rearrangements. Entries here come from immuneACCESS through TCRdb and include only in-frame sequences with V and J called. Some clones fail to appear in such tables; in the studies checked, an unresolved V gene covers under half of the shortfall, and the cause of the remainder is unknown. The D gene and trimming were derived from the DNA, and the V and J assignments and clone size from that table. The sample table shows more than 200,000 clones, and around 89% are seen once. The top ten clones comprise roughly 3.7% of the sample.

The sequence derives from a woman in her twenties or thirties who had recovered from COVID-19. The sequenced sample was PBMCs or T cells enriched from blood (not recorded which). The rearranged chain carries TRBV19 and TRBJ1-6; TRBD1 lines up with 8 middle nucleotides. The CDR3: CASSIEGQGGNSPLHF. The bases are TGTGCCAGTAGTATAGAAGGACAGGGCGGTAATTCACCCCTCCACTTT. The variable domain in full, with residues beyond the CDR3 obtained from the reference TRBV19 and TRBJ1-6 genes, is DGGITQSPKYLFRKEGQNVTLSCEQNLNHDAMYWYRQDPGQGLRLIYYSQIVNDFQKGDIAEGYSVSREKKESFPLTVTSAQKNPTAFYLCASSIEGQGGNSPLHFGNGTRLTVT.